The clone carrying this T cell receptor (beta chain) was observed a few times. Its specificity is not known. This sample stems from a study of identical twins. Findings and caveats of the study: Zero-insertion results could be subject to partial confounding by invariant MAIT and iNKT cells. Twins shared out-of-frame alpha sequences with excess low generation probability.

In germline, CDR1 is SGDLS, CDR2 YYNGEE. The CDR3 is 13 amino acids. V lost 7 bases, J lost 5 bases, and 4 bases stayed unmatched. A template switching step contributed a universal primer site, while unique molecular identifiers were present in the cDNA. TCRdb independently ran MiXCR on the 5' RACE reads; one entry per CDR3 protein. The repertoire holds roughly 250,000 distinct CDR3 sequences, over 12% seen once, with 7% to 9% in the top ten. The chain carries TRBV9 and TRBJ1-5; 9 positions match TRBD1. The sample comprised memory (CD45RO+) T cells sorted from blood. This clonotype was sampled from a woman aged 18-29 years in good health. The CDR3 nucleotides read TGTGCCAGCGGGACAGGGCCGGATCAGCCCCAGCATTTT. Amino acid sequence: CASGTGPDQPQHF.